This is a list of T cell receptor beta chains from one sample in a study of cytomegalovirus exposure and HLA in healthy donors. Produced via immunoSEQ multiplex PCR; TCRdb's table is partial and in-frame only. The table lists around 190,000 clones, approximately 86% of them singletons, with approximately 1.7% in the top ten. The sample was PBMCs. Every receptor here comes from a woman aged 18-29 years in good health and CMV-seronegative. The CDR3 runs from the conserved cysteine through the conserved F or W. A D gene is named only where the DNA matches it firmly. The size field is filled for only some rows; it gives once, few, many or a size class.

cdr3_nt cdr3_aa v_call clone_size d_call j_call
TGTGCCAGCAGCTTAGCCCGCGGCAATGAGCAGTTCTTC CASSLARGNEQFF TRBV11-2 . . TRBJ2-1
TGTGCCAGCTCACCTAGGCGCGCGCTGGGAAGCGGCACTGAAGCTTTCTTT CASSPRRALGSGTEAFF TRBV18 . . TRBJ1-1
TGTGCCAGCAGCCCGGGGCATGCGGGAGGAGATACCAGTGAGCAGTTCTTC CASSPGHAGGDTSEQFF TRBV4-2 once TRBD2 TRBJ2-1
TGTGCCAGCAGCTCAGGGGGGAATCAGCCCCAGCATTTT CASSSGGNQPQHF TRBV7-2 once TRBD1 TRBJ1-5
TGTGCCAGCAGTGTTGAAGGGGGCCACGAGCAGTACTTC CASSVEGGHEQYF TRBV2 . TRBD1 TRBJ2-7
TGTGCCAGCAGCCACCCCGACAGCCCCTACGAGCAGTACTTC CASSHPDSPYEQYF TRBV5-5 . . TRBJ2-7
TGTGCCTGGAGTTTGGGGGCGAGCACAGATACGCAGTATTTT CAWSLGASTDTQYF TRBV30 . . TRBJ2-3
TGTGCCAGCAGCCCTACAGGTTTTGAAGAGTTCTTC CASSPTGFEEFF TRBV7-8 . . TRBJ2-1
TGTGCCAGTAGTATTCGGGGGGCAGGGCTCAAAATAAAATGGCATTTT CASSIRGAGLKIKWHF TRBV19 . . TRBJ1-5
TGTGCCAGTAGCATGGGACAGGGCCCTCCCGAGCAGTACTTC CASSMGQGPPEQYF TRBV19 . TRBD1 TRBJ2-7
TGTGCCAGCAGCTTAGGGGGTTGGCAGCCCCAGCATTTT CASSLGGWQPQHF TRBV5-6 . . TRBJ1-5
TGTGCCAGCAGCCAAGAGGGAGTATGGCCGCATCTCTCTGGAAACACCATATATTTT CASSQEGVWPHLSGNTIYF TRBV14 . . TRBJ1-3
TGTGCCAGCAGCTCATTCCAGGGCTACGAGCAGTACTTC CASSSFQGYEQYF TRBV11-3 . . TRBJ2-7
TGTGCCAGCTCAAACAGGGTGGGGGCGGACTACGAGCAGTACTTC CASSNRVGADYEQYF TRBV18 . . TRBJ2-7
TGCAGCGTTGAAGGGGGGACAGGGAAAGAGACCCAGTACTTC CSVEGGTGKETQYF TRBV29-1 . TRBD1 TRBJ2-5
TGTGCCAGCAGCCGGACAGGAGATACGCAGTATTTT CASSRTGDTQYF TRBV11-3 . TRBD1 TRBJ2-3
TGTGCCATTACCGCTGTTGCGGGTTCCGAGCAGTACTTC CAITAVAGSEQYF TRBV10-3 . . TRBJ2-7
TGTGCCAGCAGTCCTCGGACAGGGATAGACACTGAAGCTTTCTTT CASSPRTGIDTEAFF TRBV6-1 . TRBD1 TRBJ1-1
TGTGCCAGTTCTCAATTCGGAGGGGGCAATCAGCCCCAGCATTTT CASSQFGGGNQPQHF TRBV6-5 . . TRBJ1-5
TGTGCCAGCAGCTTTGGCCTAGCGACCCAGTACTTC CASSFGLATQYF TRBV7-2 . . TRBJ2-5
TGTGCCAGCAGCCCCAGGGTATTAAGCTACAATGAGCAGTTCTTC CASSPRVLSYNEQFF TRBV11-2 . . TRBJ2-1
TGTGCCAGCAGCCTGGGGGGGTTGAACACTGAAGCTTTCTTT CASSLGGLNTEAFF TRBV11-3 . . TRBJ1-1
TGTGCCTGGAGTCCGGGACAGCAACTTTATAATTCACCCCTCCACTTT CAWSPGQQLYNSPLHF TRBV30 . TRBD1 TRBJ1-6
TGCAGCGACTCCTGGGGACAGTCCCAAGAGACCCAGTACTTC CSDSWGQSQETQYF TRBV29-1 . TRBD1 TRBJ2-5
TGTGCCAGCGACCGTCCGGGACAGGGGAGGGGCACTGAAGCTTTCTTT CASDRPGQGRGTEAFF TRBV5-4 . TRBD1 TRBJ1-1
TGCGCCAGTGGGAGGTTACCCCTTCCCCCCGGGGAGCTGTTTTTT CASGRLPLPPGELFF TRBV5-1 . . TRBJ2-2
TGCAGCGTTGAAGATCACGGGACAGGGGGCGTTTCGGGCTACAATGAGCAGTTCTTC CSVEDHGTGGVSGYNEQFF TRBV29-1 . TRBD1 TRBJ2-1
TGTGCCAGCAGTTACTCGGGCAGGGGCACTGAAGCTTTCTTT CASSYSGRGTEAFF TRBV6-5 . . TRBJ1-1
TGCGCCAGCAGCCTGGGACAGAATTCACCCCTCCACTTT CASSLGQNSPLHF TRBV4-1 . TRBD1 TRBJ1-6